This T cell receptor (beta chain) was sequenced for a study of CD8+ T cells in alopecia areata. Study-level findings and limits: Uncertainty remains about how baseline CD8+ expansion links to response, with one nonresponder. With tofacitinib ongoing, many expanded lesional clones persisted in both scalp and blood.

Described treatment: oral pan-JAK inhibitor, 5-10 mg twice daily. Extraction and reverse transcription of RNA yielded cDNA as the sequencing template. TCRdb keeps only in-frame clones here, not all; method: immunoSEQ multiplex PCR. Of about 180,000 clones listed, 51% are singletons. CDR3 size: 12 residues. CDR1 and CDR2 (germline): MNHEY, SMNVEV (reference sequence). Between the trimmed V and J ends, which lost 8 bases and 5 bases, there was a span of 12 bases. Note on this clone: No antigen is known for it.

V usage is TRBV27 and J usage is TRBJ2-5, with no clear D. Sample: CD8+ T cells sorted from blood, taken at week 52, from a patient treated with tofacitinib. The source is a human donor with alopecia areata. The CDR3 sequence is CASGPLMETQYF. Here the CDR3 DNA reads TGTGCCAGCGGACCACTGATGGAGACCCAGTACTTC.